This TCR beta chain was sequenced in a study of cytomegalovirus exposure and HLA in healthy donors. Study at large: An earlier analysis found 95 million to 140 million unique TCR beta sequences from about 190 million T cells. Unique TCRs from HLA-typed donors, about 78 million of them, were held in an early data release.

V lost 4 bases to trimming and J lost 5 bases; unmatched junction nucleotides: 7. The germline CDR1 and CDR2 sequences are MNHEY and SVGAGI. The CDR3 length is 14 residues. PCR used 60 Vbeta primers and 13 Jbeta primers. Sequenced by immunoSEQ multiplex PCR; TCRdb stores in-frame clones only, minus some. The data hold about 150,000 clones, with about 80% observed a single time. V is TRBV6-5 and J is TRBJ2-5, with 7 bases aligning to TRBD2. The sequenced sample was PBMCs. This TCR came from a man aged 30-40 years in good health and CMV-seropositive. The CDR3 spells CASSSPGLMETQYF. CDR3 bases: TGTGCCAGCAGTTCCCCGGGACTAATGGAGACCCAGTACTTC.